This is a list of T cell receptor beta chains from one sample in a study of shared clonotypes between healthy human individuals. Clones were sequenced by immunoSEQ multiplex PCR, and TCRdb holds only the in-frame ones, with some missing. The table records 800,000 to 1,200,000 clones, around 82% of them present only once. Material: memory CD4+ T cells from PBMCs. The source of these receptors is a man aged 18-30 years in good health. Some clones in this sample may be carry-over from other donors' samples. Both conserved end residues are part of each CDR3. D genes are given only for firm matches. The listing skips clone size in some rows; elsewhere it reads once, few, many or a size class.

d_gene: -
v_gene: TRBV30
abundance: -
j_gene: TRBJ1-2
CDR3aa: CAWSVMTGPNYGYTF
CDR3nt: TGTGCCTGGAGTGTAATGACGGGGCCAAACTATGGCTACACCTTC

d_gene: TRBD2
v_gene: TRBV29-1
abundance: once
j_gene: TRBJ2-5
CDR3aa: CSVPRGLAGDETQYF
CDR3nt: TGCAGCGTTCCAAGAGGACTAGCGGGAGATGAGACCCAGTACTTC

d_gene: -
v_gene: TRBV2
abundance: once
j_gene: TRBJ2-7
CDR3aa: CASRRDTLFYEQYF
CDR3nt: TGTGCCAGCAGGCGGGACACTTTATTCTACGAGCAGTACTTC

d_gene: -
v_gene: TRBV19
abundance: -
j_gene: TRBJ1-2
CDR3aa: CATEDERIPYGYTF
CDR3nt: TGTGCCACCGAGGATGAAAGGATCCCCTATGGCTACACCTTC

d_gene: -
v_gene: TRBV7-3
abundance: -
j_gene: TRBJ2-1
CDR3aa: CASSLLGSDSEQFF
CDR3nt: TGTGCCAGCAGCTTATTAGGTTCGGATAGTGAGCAGTTCTTC

d_gene: -
v_gene: TRBV2
abundance: few
j_gene: TRBJ1-4
CDR3aa: CASKLDWEKLFF
CDR3nt: TGTGCCAGCAAACTGGATTGGGAAAAACTGTTTTTT

d_gene: TRBD1
v_gene: TRBV7-9
abundance: -
j_gene: TRBJ1-1
CDR3aa: CASRSWSGGKGTEAFF
CDR3nt: TGTGCCAGCAGGTCTTGGTCAGGGGGCAAGGGGACTGAAGCTTTCTTT

d_gene: -
v_gene: TRBV7-9
abundance: -
j_gene: TRBJ2-7
CDR3aa: CASRKTAVPYEQYF
CDR3nt: TGTGCCAGCAGAAAAACGGCAGTTCCCTACGAGCAGTACTTC

d_gene: -
v_gene: TRBV9
abundance: once
j_gene: TRBJ2-2
CDR3aa: CASSAQAAANTGELFF
CDR3nt: TGTGCCAGCAGCGCGCAAGCGGCGGCGAACACCGGGGAGCTGTTTTTT

d_gene: -
v_gene: TRBV14
abundance: -
j_gene: TRBJ1-2
CDR3aa: CASSRRAAANYGYTF
CDR3nt: TGTGCCAGCAGCCGTAGGGCCGCAGCTAACTATGGCTACACCTTC

d_gene: -
v_gene: TRBV28
abundance: once
j_gene: TRBJ2-4
CDR3aa: CASREGLAKNIQYF
CDR3nt: TGTGCCAGCAGAGAAGGGTTAGCCAAAAACATTCAGTACTTC

d_gene: -
v_gene: TRBV28
abundance: -
j_gene: TRBJ2-2
CDR3aa: CASSLFTRSIRDTGELFF
CDR3nt: TGTGCCAGCAGTTTGTTTACTAGAAGTATCAGGGACACCGGGGAGCTGTTTTTT

d_gene: -
v_gene: TRBV19
abundance: -
j_gene: TRBJ2-6
CDR3aa: CASSPSGGAGVLTF
CDR3nt: TGTGCCAGTAGCCCCTCGGGTGGGGCGGGCGTCCTGACTTTC

d_gene: -
v_gene: TRBV7-9
abundance: -
j_gene: TRBJ2-7
CDR3aa: CASSDQQLYEQYF
CDR3nt: TGTGCCAGCAGCGATCAACAACTCTACGAGCAGTACTTC

d_gene: -
v_gene: TRBV5-8
abundance: -
j_gene: TRBJ1-5
CDR3aa: CASSLVQGVRPQHF
CDR3nt: TGTGCCAGCAGCTTGGTACAGGGCGTGCGGCCCCAGCATTTT

d_gene: -
v_gene: TRBV29-1
abundance: few
j_gene: TRBJ2-3
CDR3aa: CSGQPSYGDTQYF
CDR3nt: TGCAGCGGACAGCCCTCTTATGGAGATACGCAGTATTTT

d_gene: TRBD1
v_gene: TRBV7-8
abundance: -
j_gene: TRBJ2-2
CDR3aa: CASSLSGTGYGELFF
CDR3nt: TGTGCCAGCAGCTTATCCGGGACAGGGTACGGGGAGCTGTTTTTT

d_gene: TRBD2
v_gene: TRBV4-2
abundance: -
j_gene: TRBJ2-5
CDR3aa: CASSREGLADLETQYF
CDR3nt: TGTGCCAGCAGCCGAGAGGGACTAGCGGATTTAGAGACCCAGTACTTC

d_gene: -
v_gene: TRBV4-2
abundance: -
j_gene: TRBJ2-3
CDR3aa: CASSQDPGEWADTQYF
CDR3nt: TGTGCCAGCAGCCAAGATCCGGGGGAGTGGGCAGATACGCAGTATTTT

d_gene: -
v_gene: TRBV5-1
abundance: -
j_gene: TRBJ2-3
CDR3aa: CASSLVGATDTQYF
CDR3nt: TGCGCCAGCAGCTTGGTAGGGGCAACAGATACGCAGTATTTT

d_gene: TRBD2
v_gene: TRBV7-2
abundance: -
j_gene: TRBJ2-1
CDR3aa: CASSRPSGRHEQFF
CDR3nt: TGTGCCAGCAGCCGGCCTAGCGGGCGCCATGAGCAGTTCTTC

d_gene: TRBD2
v_gene: TRBV27
abundance: once
j_gene: TRBJ2-7
CDR3aa: CASSFAGLGYEQYF
CDR3nt: TGTGCCAGCAGTTTTGCGGGACTAGGCTACGAGCAGTACTTC

d_gene: TRBD1
v_gene: TRBV11-2
abundance: -
j_gene: TRBJ2-2
CDR3aa: CASSVTGGSQNTGELFF
CDR3nt: TGTGCCAGCAGCGTGACAGGGGGCTCGCAGAACACCGGGGAGCTGTTTTTT

d_gene: -
v_gene: TRBV7-9
abundance: -
j_gene: TRBJ1-5
CDR3aa: CASSFTGNSNQPQHF
CDR3nt: TGTGCCAGCAGCTTCACAGGAAATAGCAATCAGCCCCAGCATTTT

d_gene: TRBD1
v_gene: TRBV19
abundance: few
j_gene: TRBJ1-1
CDR3aa: CASSTRQGANTEAFF
CDR3nt: TGTGCCAGTAGTACACGACAGGGGGCGAACACTGAAGCTTTCTTT

d_gene: TRBD2
v_gene: TRBV28
abundance: -
j_gene: TRBJ2-7
CDR3aa: CASRPGGGLREQYF
CDR3nt: TGTGCCAGCAGGCCGGGGGGTGGGCTGAGGGAGCAGTACTTC

d_gene: -
v_gene: TRBV4-1
abundance: -
j_gene: TRBJ2-1
CDR3aa: CASSARPQGDEQFF
CDR3nt: TGCGCCAGCAGTGCGCGTCCCCAAGGCGATGAGCAGTTCTTC

d_gene: -
v_gene: TRBV11-2
abundance: -
j_gene: TRBJ2-7
CDR3aa: CASSLQNRGRKHEQYF
CDR3nt: TGTGCCAGCAGCTTACAAAACCGGGGGCGAAAGCACGAGCAGTACTTC

d_gene: -
v_gene: TRBV18
abundance: -
j_gene: TRBJ1-4
CDR3aa: CASSPWADEKLFF
CDR3nt: TGTGCCAGCTCACCATGGGCGGACGAAAAACTGTTTTTT

d_gene: TRBD2
v_gene: TRBV7-6
abundance: -
j_gene: TRBJ2-1
CDR3aa: CASSPGWRGSGSTNEQFF
CDR3nt: TGTGCCAGCAGCCCAGGGTGGAGGGGTAGCGGGAGTACCAATGAGCAGTTCTTC

d_gene: -
v_gene: TRBV23-1
abundance: -
j_gene: TRBJ1-5
CDR3aa: CASSQSSQGNQPQHF
CDR3nt: TGCGCCAGCAGTCAATCGAGTCAGGGCAATCAGCCCCAGCATTTT

d_gene: TRBD2
v_gene: TRBV4-1
abundance: -
j_gene: TRBJ2-1
CDR3aa: CASSAPGLAGVEQFF
CDR3nt: TGCGCCAGCAGCGCTCCGGGACTAGCGGGGGTAGAGCAGTTCTTC

d_gene: -
v_gene: TRBV12-5
abundance: -
j_gene: TRBJ2-2
CDR3aa: CASGSLVGHKTGELFF
CDR3nt: TGTGCTAGTGGCTCACTGGTGGGACATAAGACCGGGGAGCTGTTTTTT

d_gene: -
v_gene: TRBV9
abundance: few
j_gene: TRBJ2-7
CDR3aa: CASSGAYSYEQYF
CDR3nt: TGTGCCAGCAGCGGCGCGTACTCCTACGAGCAGTACTTC

d_gene: -
v_gene: TRBV28
abundance: -
j_gene: TRBJ1-5
CDR3aa: CASSLEQPQHF
CDR3nt: TGTGCCAGCAGTTTAGAGCAGCCCCAGCATTTT

d_gene: -
v_gene: TRBV28
abundance: few
j_gene: TRBJ1-1
CDR3aa: CASRGGRLEGPEAFF
CDR3nt: TGTGCCAGCAGGGGGGGGAGGCTCGAAGGCCCTGAAGCTTTCTTT

d_gene: TRBD2
v_gene: TRBV28
abundance: -
j_gene: TRBJ2-5
CDR3aa: CASGLGGETQYF
CDR3nt: TGTGCCAGCGGCTTGGGGGGGGAGACCCAGTACTTC

d_gene: -
v_gene: TRBV6-7
abundance: -
j_gene: TRBJ2-3
CDR3aa: CASTKGPTDTQYF
CDR3nt: TGTGCCAGCACTAAAGGACCCACAGATACGCAGTATTTT

d_gene: -
v_gene: TRBV30
abundance: -
j_gene: TRBJ1-2
CDR3aa: CAWSSDGTGGYTF
CDR3nt: TGTGCCTGGAGTTCCGACGGGACTGGGGGCTACACCTTC

d_gene: -
v_gene: TRBV5-1
abundance: -
j_gene: TRBJ2-7
CDR3aa: CASSLGQAGLDEQYF
CDR3nt: TGCGCCAGCAGCTTGGGGCAGGCGGGGTTGGACGAGCAGTACTTC

d_gene: TRBD2
v_gene: TRBV5-1
abundance: -
j_gene: TRBJ2-4
CDR3aa: CASSLGTSGIKNIQYF
CDR3nt: TGCGCCAGCAGCTTAGGGACTAGCGGGATCAAAAACATTCAGTACTTC

d_gene: TRBD1
v_gene: TRBV5-6
abundance: -
j_gene: TRBJ1-5
CDR3aa: CASSLGQGGGPQHF
CDR3nt: TGTGCCAGCAGCTTGGGGCAGGGGGGTGGGCCCCAGCATTTT

d_gene: -
v_gene: TRBV4-3
abundance: -
j_gene: TRBJ1-4
CDR3aa: CASSQEVLRTFEKLFF
CDR3nt: TGCGCCAGCAGCCAAGAAGTGCTTAGGACGTTTGAAAAACTGTTTTTT

d_gene: -
v_gene: TRBV29-1
abundance: -
j_gene: TRBJ2-4
CDR3aa: CSVEGGAKNIQYF
CDR3nt: TGCAGCGTTGAGGGCGGAGCCAAAAACATTCAGTACTTC

d_gene: -
v_gene: TRBV7-3
abundance: -
j_gene: TRBJ2-5
CDR3aa: CASSLELEGTQYF
CDR3nt: TGTGCCAGCAGCTTAGAACTCGAGGGGACCCAGTACTTC

d_gene: -
v_gene: TRBV7-7
abundance: -
j_gene: TRBJ2-2
CDR3aa: CASSPRGPGELFF
CDR3nt: TGTGCCAGCAGCCCCCGCGGGCCCGGGGAGCTGTTTTTT

d_gene: -
v_gene: TRBV5-4
abundance: -
j_gene: TRBJ1-2
CDR3aa: CASSEPGAPYGYTF
CDR3nt: TGTGCCAGCAGCGAGCCAGGGGCCCCGTATGGCTACACCTTC

d_gene: -
v_gene: TRBV14
abundance: many
j_gene: TRBJ1-2
CDR3aa: CASSQKGTSGPYGYTF
CDR3nt: TGTGCCAGCAGCCAAAAAGGCACGAGTGGGCCCTATGGCTACACCTTC

d_gene: -
v_gene: TRBV5-1
abundance: -
j_gene: TRBJ1-5
CDR3aa: CASSLAGVSNQPQHF
CDR3nt: TGCGCCAGCAGCTTGGCAGGGGTCAGCAATCAGCCCCAGCATTTT

d_gene: TRBD2
v_gene: TRBV2
abundance: -
j_gene: TRBJ2-3
CDR3aa: CASRPGLAGADTQYF
CDR3nt: TGTGCCAGCAGGCCGGGACTAGCGGGAGCGGATACGCAGTATTTT

d_gene: TRBD1
v_gene: TRBV5-1
abundance: -
j_gene: TRBJ2-7
CDR3aa: CASSLGDRFPYEQYF
CDR3nt: TGCGCCAGCAGCTTGGGGGACAGGTTCCCCTACGAGCAGTACTTC

d_gene: -
v_gene: TRBV28
abundance: -
j_gene: TRBJ1-2
CDR3aa: CASSRIGVNYGYTF
CDR3nt: TGTGCCAGCAGTCGAATAGGGGTAAACTATGGCTACACCTTC

d_gene: -
v_gene: TRBV28
abundance: -
j_gene: TRBJ1-2
CDR3aa: CASRPDGTYGYTF
CDR3nt: TGTGCCAGCAGACCAGACGGAACCTATGGCTACACCTTC

d_gene: TRBD1
v_gene: TRBV9
abundance: -
j_gene: TRBJ1-5
CDR3aa: CASSVGTGKSPQHF
CDR3nt: TGTGCCAGCAGCGTCGGGACAGGAAAGTCGCCCCAGCATTTT